This T cell receptor beta chain derives from a study of blood T cell repertoires in COVID-19. Study-level information: Samples representing acute and convalescent COVID-19 were sourced from the United States, Italy and Spain.

Measured with immunoSEQ multiplex PCR; TCRdb has only the in-frame clones, and not every one. The profile shows over 300,000 clones, 70% to 90% of them singletons. Germline CDR1 MNHEY, CDR2 SVGAGI. This CDR3 spans 16 amino acids. V was pared by 0 bases and J by 6 bases, with 10 bases of the junction left unmatched. This clonotype was obtained from a woman aged 18-29 years who had recovered from COVID-19. V is TRBV6-5 and J is TRBJ1-2, with 7 bases aligning to TRBD1. Sequences were obtained from PBMCs or T cells enriched from blood (not recorded which). The CDR3 nucleotides read TGTGCCAGCAGTTACTCACTGGACAGGCGAGTAAATGGCTACACCTTC. Translated, it gives CASSYSLDRRVNGYTF.